The T cell receptor beta chain described here comes from a study of T cells in localized non-small cell lung cancer. The assay was immunoSEQ multiplex PCR, and TCRdb's table has in-frame clones only and misses some. The repertoire holds 50,000 or so clones, with over 75% as singletons. In the case of this clone: Its antigen is not identified.

The CDR3 extends over 21 amino acids. In germline, CDR1 is MGHRA, CDR2 YSYEKL. V dropped 4 bases and J dropped 3; count of bases not matched to a gene: 16. General observations from the study: A single tumor region was sequenced, leaving heterogeneity possible. Appearance in adjacent lung was seen for a median 57 of the top 100 tumor clones. Uninvolved adjacent lung showed peak T cell clonality, exceeding tumor.

This TCR was recovered from a female donor older than 55 with stage II squamous cell lung carcinoma. Sequencing used peripheral blood, obtained before any cancer treatment. The genes are TRBV4-1 and TRBJ2-3; 16 bases are shared with TRBD2. CDR3 coding DNA: TGCGCCAGCAGCCCGTCTAGCCCGGGACTAGCGGGGGGGGTTGGGACAGATACGCAGTATTTT. Amino acid sequence: CASSPSSPGLAGGVGTDTQYF.